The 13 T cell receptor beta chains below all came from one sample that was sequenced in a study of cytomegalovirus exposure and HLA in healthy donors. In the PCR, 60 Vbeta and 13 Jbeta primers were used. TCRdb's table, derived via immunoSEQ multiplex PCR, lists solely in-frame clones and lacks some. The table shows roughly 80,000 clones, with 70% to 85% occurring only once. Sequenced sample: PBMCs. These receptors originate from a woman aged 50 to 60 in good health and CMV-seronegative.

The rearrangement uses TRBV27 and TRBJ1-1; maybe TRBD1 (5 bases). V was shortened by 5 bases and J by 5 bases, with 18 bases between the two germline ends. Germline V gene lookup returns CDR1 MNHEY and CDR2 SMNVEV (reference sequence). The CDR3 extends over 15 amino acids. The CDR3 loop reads CASSPSGGWGTEAFF. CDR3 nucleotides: TGTGCCAGCAGTCCCTCCGGGGGGTGGGGAACTGAAGCTTTCTTT.

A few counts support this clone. The CDR3 reads CASSNSGGTDTQYF. The CDR3 DNA is TGTGCCAGCTCTAATAGCGGGGGCACAGATACGCAGTATTTT. This chain joins TRBV7-3 and TRBJ2-3; 8 bases align to TRBD2. J lost 1 base, V lost 8 bases, and 5 bases had no gene match. The germline CDR1 and CDR2 sequences are SGHTA and FQGTGA. This CDR3 is built from 14 residues.

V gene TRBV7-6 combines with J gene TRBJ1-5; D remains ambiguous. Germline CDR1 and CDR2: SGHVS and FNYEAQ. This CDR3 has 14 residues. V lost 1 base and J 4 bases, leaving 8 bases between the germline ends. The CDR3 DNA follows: TGTGCCAGCAGCTTAGAGGCAGGAAATCAGCCCCAGCATTTT. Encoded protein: CASSLEAGNQPQHF.

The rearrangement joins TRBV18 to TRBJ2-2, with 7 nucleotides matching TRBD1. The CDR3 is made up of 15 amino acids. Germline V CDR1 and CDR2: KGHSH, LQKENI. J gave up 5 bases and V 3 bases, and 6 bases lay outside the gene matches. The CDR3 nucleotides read TGTGCCAGCTCACCGGACAGGAGAGGGACCGGGGAGCTGTTTTTT. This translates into CASSPDRRGTGELFF.

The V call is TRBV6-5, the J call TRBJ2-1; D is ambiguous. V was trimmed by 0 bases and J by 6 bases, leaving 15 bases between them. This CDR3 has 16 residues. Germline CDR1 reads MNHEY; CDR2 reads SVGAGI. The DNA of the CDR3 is TGTGCCAGCAGTTACTCCCCGGAGTTTGTACGCAATGAGCAGTTCTTC. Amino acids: CASSYSPEFVRNEQFF.

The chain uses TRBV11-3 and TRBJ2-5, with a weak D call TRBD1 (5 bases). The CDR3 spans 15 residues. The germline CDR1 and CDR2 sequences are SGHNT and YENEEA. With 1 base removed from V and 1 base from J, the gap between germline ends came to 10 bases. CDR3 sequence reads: CASSLGATAQETQYF. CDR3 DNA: TGTGCCAGCAGCTTAGGTGCGACAGCCCAAGAGACCCAGTACTTC.

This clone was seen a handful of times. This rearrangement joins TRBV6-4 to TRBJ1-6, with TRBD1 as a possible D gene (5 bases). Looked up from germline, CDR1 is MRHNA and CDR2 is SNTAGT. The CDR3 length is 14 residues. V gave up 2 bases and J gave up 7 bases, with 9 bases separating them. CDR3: CASSDGGENSPLHF. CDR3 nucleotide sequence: TGTGCCAGCAGTGACGGGGGGGAGAATTCACCCCTCCACTTT.

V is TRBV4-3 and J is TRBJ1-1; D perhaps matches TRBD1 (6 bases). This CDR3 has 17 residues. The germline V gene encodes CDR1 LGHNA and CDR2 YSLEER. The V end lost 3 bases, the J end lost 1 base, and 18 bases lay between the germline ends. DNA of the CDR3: TGCGCCAGCAGCCATGAGCCCGGGACAACCAGGAACACTGAAGCTTTCTTT. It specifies CASSHEPGTTRNTEAFF.

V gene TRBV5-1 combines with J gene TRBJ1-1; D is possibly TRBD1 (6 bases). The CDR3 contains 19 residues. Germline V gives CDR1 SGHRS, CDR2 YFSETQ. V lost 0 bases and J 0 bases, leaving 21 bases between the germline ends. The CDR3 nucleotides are TGCGCCAGCAGCTTGGGTCTCGGTTTTACAGGGATGGTGAACACTGAAGCTTTCTTT. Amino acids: CASSLGLGFTGMVNTEAFF.

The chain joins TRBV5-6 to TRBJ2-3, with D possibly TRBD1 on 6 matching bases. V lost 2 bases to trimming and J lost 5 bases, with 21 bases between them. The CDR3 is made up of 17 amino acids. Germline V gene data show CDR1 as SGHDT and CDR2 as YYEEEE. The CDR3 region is CASSFLEGVRGKDTQYF. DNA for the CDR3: TGTGCCAGCAGCTTTCTCGAGGGGGTAAGAGGGAAAGATACGCAGTATTTT.

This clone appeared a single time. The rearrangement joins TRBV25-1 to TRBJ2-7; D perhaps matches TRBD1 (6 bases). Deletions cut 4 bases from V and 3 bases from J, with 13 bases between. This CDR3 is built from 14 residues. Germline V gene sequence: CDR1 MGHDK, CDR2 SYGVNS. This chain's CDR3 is CASSGGQGIYEQYV. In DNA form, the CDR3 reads TGTGCCAGCAGTGGGGGGCAGGGGATCTACGAGCAGTACGTC.

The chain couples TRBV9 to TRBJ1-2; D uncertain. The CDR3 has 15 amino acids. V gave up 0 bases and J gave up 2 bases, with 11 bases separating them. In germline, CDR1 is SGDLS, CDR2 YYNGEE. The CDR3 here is CASSVAQNINYGYTF. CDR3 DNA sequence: TGTGCCAGCAGCGTAGCTCAGAATATAAACTATGGCTACACCTTC.

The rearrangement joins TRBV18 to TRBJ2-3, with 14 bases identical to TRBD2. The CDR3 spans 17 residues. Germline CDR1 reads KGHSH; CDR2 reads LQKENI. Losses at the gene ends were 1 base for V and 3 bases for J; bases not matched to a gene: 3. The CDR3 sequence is CASSPRWTSGGTDTQYF. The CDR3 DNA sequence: TGTGCCAGCTCACCACGGTGGACTAGCGGGGGGACAGATACGCAGTATTTT. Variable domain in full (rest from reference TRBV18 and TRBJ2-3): NAGVMQNPRHLVRRRGQEARLRCSPMKGHSHVYWYRQLPEEGLKFMVYLQKENIIDESGMPKERFSAEFPKEGPSILRIQQVVRGDSAAYFCASSPRWTSGGTDTQYFGPGTRLTVL.